This T cell receptor (beta chain) was sequenced in a study of T-cell memory formation after mild COVID-19. Study at large: TCR clusters showed largely donor specificity. General study results and limits: Of the contracting clones, CD4+ ones lay mainly in CM and EM, and CD8+ ones in EMRA. Pre-infection memory already had some responding clones, implying cross-reactive memory joined.

TCR alpha and TCR beta cDNA libraries with sample barcodes and UMIs came from 5'RACE using constant-segment primers. TCRdb itself ran the 5' RACE reads through MiXCR, one entry per CDR3 protein. The repertoire holds hundreds of thousands of distinct CDR3 sequences, with roughly 13% as singletons. This clonotype was counted a few times. Its antigen is not identified. Germline CDR1 reads MNHEY; CDR2 reads SVGEGT. The CDR3 contains 15 residues. The J segment lost 0 bases and the V segment lost 5 bases, leaving 5 bases of the junction unmatched. The sequence derives from a man aged 18 to 30 who had mild COVID-19 (a few samples of this study predate the infection). Cell type and time point are not known. The sequenced sample was PBMCs or a T cell subset sorted from them (not recorded which). This rearrangement joins TRBV6-2 or TRBV6-3 to TRBJ1-1; 8 bases map to TRBD1. CDR3 DNA: TGTGCCAGCAGTGAGCTGACAGGGGTGAACACTGAAGCTTTCTTT. Translation: CASSELTGVNTEAFF.